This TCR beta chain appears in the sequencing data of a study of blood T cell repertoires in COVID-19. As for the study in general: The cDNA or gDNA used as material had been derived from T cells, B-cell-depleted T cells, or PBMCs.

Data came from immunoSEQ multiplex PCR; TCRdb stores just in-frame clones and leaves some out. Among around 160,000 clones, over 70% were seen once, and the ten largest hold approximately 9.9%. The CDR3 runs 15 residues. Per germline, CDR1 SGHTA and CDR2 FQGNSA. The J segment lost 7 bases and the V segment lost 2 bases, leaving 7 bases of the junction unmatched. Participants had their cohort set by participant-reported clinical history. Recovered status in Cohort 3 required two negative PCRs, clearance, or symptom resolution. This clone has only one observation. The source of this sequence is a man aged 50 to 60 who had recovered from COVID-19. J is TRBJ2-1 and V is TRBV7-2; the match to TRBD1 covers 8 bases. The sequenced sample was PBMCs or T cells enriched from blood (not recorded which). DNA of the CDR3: TGTGCCAGCAGCTTACCCAGGGGGCGCGGGAATGAGCAGTTCTTC. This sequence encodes CASSLPRGRGNEQFF.